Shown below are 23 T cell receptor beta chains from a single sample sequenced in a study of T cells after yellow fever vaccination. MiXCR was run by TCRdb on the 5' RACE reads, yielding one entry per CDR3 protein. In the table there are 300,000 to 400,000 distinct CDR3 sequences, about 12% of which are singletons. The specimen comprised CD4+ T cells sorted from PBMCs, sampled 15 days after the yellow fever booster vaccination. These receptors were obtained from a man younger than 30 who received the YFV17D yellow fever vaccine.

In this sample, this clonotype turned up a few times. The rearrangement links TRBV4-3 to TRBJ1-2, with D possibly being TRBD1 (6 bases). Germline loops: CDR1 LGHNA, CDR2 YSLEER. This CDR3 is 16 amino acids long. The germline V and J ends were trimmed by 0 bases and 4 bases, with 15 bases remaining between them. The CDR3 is CASSQELRTASYGYTF. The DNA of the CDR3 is TGCGCCAGCAGCCAAGAGTTGAGGACAGCCTCCTATGGCTACACCTTC.

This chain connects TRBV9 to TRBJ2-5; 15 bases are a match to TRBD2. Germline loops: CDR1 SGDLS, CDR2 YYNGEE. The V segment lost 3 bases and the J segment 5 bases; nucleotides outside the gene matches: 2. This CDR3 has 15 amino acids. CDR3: CASSAGLAGGETQYF. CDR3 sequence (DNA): TGTGCCAGCAGCGCGGGACTAGCGGGGGGTGAGACCCAGTACTTC. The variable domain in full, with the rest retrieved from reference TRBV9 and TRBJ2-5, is DSGVTQTPKHLITATGQRVTLRCSPRSGDLSVYWYQQSLDQGLQFLIQYYNGEERAKGNILERFSAQQFPDLHSELNLSSLELGDSALYFCASSAGLAGGETQYFGPGTRLLVL.

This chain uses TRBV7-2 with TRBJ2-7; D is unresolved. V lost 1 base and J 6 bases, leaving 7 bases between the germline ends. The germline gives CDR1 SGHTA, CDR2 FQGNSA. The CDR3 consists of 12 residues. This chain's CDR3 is CASSLGIFEQYF. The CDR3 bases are TGTGCCAGCAGCTTAGGTATCTTCGAGCAGTACTTC.

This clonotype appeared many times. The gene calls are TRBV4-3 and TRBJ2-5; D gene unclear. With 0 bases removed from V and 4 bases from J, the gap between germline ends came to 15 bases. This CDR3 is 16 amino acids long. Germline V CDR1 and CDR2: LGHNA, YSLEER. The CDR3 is CASSQDRAWGTETQYF. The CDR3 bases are TGCGCCAGCAGCCAAGATCGGGCATGGGGAACAGAGACCCAGTACTTC.

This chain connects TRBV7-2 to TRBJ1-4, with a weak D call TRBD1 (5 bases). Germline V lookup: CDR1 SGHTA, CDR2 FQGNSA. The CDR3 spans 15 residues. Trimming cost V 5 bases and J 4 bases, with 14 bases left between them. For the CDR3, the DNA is TGTGCCAGCAGCCCGTCCACAGGAGTTAATGAAAAACTGTTTTTT. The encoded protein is CASSPSTGVNEKLFF. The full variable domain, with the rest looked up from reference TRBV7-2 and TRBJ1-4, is GAGVSQSPSNKVTEKGKDVELRCDPISGHTALYWYRQSLGQGLEFLIYFQGNSAPDKSGLPSDRFSAERTGGSVSTLTIQRTQQEDSAVYLCASSPSTGVNEKLFFGSGTQLSVL.

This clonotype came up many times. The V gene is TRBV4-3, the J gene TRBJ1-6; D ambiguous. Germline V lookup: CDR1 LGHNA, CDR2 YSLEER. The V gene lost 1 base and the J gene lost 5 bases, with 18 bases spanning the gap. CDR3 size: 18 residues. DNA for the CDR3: TGCGCCAGCAGCCAAGGGGGTACGGACGGACTGGATAATTCACCCCTCCACTTT. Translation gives CASSQGGTDGLDNSPLHF.

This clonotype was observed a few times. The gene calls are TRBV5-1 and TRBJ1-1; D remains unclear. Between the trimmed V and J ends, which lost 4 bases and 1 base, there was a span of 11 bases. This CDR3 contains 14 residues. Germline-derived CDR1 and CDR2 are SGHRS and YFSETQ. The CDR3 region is CASSAASGNTEAFF. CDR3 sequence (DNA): TGCGCCAGCAGCGCGGCAAGCGGGAACACTGAAGCTTTCTTT.

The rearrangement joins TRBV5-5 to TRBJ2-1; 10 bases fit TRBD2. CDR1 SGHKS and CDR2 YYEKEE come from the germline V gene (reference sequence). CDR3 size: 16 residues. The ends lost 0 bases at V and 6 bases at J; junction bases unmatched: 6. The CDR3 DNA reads TGTGCCAGCAGCTTGGGGCGACTAGCGGGCCCCAATGAGCAGTTCTTC. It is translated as CASSLGRLAGPNEQFF.

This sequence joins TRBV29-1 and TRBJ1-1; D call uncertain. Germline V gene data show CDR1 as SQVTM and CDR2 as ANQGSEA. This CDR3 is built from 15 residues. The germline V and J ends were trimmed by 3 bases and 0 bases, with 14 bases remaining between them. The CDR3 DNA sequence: TGCAGCGTTGATACAAGTTCCTCCATGAACACTGAAGCTTTCTTT. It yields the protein CSVDTSSSMNTEAFF. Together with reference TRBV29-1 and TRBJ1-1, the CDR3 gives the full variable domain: SAVISQKPSRDICQRGTSLTIQCQVDSQVTMMFWYRQQPGQSLTLIATANQGSEATYESGFVIDKFPISRPNLTFSTLTVSNMSPEDSSIYLCSVDTSSSMNTEAFFGQGTRLTVV.

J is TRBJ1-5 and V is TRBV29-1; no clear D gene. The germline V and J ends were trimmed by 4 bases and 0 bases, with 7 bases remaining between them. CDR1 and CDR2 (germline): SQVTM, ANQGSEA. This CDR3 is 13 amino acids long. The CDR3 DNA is TGCAGCGTTGGGAGAGATAGCAATCAGCCCCAGCATTTT. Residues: CSVGRDSNQPQHF.

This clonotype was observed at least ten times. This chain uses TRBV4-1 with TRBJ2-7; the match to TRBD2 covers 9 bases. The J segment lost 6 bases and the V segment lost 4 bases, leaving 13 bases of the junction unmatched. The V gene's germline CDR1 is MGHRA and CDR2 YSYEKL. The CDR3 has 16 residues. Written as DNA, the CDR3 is TGCGCCAGCAGCCTTCAGGGGACGGGACTAGCCGGCGAGCAGTACTTC. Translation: CASSLQGTGLAGEQYF.

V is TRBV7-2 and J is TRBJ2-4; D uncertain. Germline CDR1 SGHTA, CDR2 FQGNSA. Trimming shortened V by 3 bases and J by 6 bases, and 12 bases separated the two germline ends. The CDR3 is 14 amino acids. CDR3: CASSFGPARNIQYF. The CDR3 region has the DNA TGTGCCAGCAGCTTTGGCCCGGCTAGAAACATTCAGTACTTC.

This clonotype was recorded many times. CDR3 region: CASSGGQETQYF. The CDR3 coding sequence is TGTGCCAGCAGCGGGGGTCAAGAGACCCAGTACTTC. The V gene is TRBV12-3 or TRBV12-4, the J gene TRBJ2-5, with D possibly being TRBD2 (6 bases). CDR3 length: 12 amino acids. Trimming left V 6 bases short and J 2 bases short, with 7 bases between.

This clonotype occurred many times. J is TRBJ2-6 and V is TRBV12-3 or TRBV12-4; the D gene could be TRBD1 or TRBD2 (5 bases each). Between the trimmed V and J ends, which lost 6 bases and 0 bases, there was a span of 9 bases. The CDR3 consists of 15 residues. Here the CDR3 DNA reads TGTGCCAGCAGCTTGAGGGGCTCTGGGGCCAACGTCCTGACTTTC. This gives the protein CASSLRGSGANVLTF.

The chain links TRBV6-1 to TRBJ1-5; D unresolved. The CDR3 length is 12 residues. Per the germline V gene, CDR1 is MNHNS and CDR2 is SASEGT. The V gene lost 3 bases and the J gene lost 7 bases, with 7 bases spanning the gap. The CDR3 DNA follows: TGTGCCAGCAGTGACGTGGGACAGCCCCAGCATTTT. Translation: CASSDVGQPQHF.

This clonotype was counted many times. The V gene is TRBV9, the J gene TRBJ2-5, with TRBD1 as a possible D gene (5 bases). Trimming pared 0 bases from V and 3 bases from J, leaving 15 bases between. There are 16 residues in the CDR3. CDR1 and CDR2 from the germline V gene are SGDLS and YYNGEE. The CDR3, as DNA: TGTGCCAGCAGCGTAGAGGGCAGGGCGAGAGAAGAGACCCAGTACTTC. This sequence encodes CASSVEGRAREETQYF.

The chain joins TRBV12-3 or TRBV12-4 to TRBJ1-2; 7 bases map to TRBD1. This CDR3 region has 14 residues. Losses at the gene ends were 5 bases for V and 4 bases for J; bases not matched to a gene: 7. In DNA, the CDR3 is TGTGCCAGCAGTCCCCAACAGGGGTCCTATGGCTACACCTTC. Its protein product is CASSPQQGSYGYTF.

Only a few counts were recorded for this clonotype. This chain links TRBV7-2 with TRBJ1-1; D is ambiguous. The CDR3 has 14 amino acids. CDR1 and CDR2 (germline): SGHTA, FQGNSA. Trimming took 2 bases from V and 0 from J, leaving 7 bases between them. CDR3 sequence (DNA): TGTGCCAGCAGCTTACCCGCTATGAACACTGAAGCTTTCTTT. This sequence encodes CASSLPAMNTEAFF. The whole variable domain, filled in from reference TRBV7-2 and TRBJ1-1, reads GAGVSQSPSNKVTEKGKDVELRCDPISGHTALYWYRQSLGQGLEFLIYFQGNSAPDKSGLPSDRFSAERTGGSVSTLTIQRTQQEDSAVYLCASSLPAMNTEAFFGQGTRLTVV.

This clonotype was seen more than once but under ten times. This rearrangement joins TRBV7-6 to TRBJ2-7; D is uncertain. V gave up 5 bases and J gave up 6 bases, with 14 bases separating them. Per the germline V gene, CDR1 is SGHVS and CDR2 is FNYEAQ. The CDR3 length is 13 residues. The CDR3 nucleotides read TGTGCCAGCAGCCCATGGGGTCAAGGCGAGCAGTACTTC. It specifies CASSPWGQGEQYF.

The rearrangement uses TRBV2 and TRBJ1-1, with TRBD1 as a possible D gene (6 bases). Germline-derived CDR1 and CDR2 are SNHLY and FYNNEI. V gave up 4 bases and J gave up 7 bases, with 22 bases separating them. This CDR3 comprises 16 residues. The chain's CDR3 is CASSGLFKGEKGEAFF. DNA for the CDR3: TGTGCCAGCAGTGGCCTCTTTAAGGGGGAGAAGGGTGAAGCTTTCTTT.

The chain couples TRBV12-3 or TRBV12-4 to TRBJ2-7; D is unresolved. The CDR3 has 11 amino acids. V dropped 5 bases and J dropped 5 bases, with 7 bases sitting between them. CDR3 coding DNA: TGTGCCAGCAGTCAGAACGACGAGCAGTACTTC. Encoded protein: CASSQNDEQYF.

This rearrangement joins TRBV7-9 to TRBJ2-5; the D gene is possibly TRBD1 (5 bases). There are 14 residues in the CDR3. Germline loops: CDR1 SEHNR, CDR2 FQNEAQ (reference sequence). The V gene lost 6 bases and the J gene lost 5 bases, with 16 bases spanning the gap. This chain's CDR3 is CASRDDGSGETQYF. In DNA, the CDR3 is TGTGCCAGCAGGGACGACGGTTCAGGGGAGACCCAGTACTTC.

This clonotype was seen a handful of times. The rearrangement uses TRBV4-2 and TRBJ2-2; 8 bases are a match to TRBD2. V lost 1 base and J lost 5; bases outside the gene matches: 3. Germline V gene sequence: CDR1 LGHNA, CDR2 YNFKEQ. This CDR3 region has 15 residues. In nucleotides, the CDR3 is TGTGCCAGCAGCCAAGGTAGCGGGGATACCGGGGAGCTGTTTTTT. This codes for CASSQGSGDTGELFF.